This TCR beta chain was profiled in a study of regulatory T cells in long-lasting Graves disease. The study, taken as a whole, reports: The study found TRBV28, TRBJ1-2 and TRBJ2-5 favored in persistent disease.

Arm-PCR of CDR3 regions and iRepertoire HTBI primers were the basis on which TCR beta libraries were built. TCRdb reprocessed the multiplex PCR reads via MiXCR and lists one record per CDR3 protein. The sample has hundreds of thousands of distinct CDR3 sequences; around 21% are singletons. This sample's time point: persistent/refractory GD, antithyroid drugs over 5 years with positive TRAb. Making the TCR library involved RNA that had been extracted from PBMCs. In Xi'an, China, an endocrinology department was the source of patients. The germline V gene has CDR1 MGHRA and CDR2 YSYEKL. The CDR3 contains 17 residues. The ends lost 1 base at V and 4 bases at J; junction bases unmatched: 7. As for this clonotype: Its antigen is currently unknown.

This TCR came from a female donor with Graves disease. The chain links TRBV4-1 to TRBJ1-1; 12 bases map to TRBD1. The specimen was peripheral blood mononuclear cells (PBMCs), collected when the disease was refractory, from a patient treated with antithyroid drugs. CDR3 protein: CASSQVGTGGAGTEAFF. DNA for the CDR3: TGCGCCAGCAGCCAAGTAGGGACAGGGGGCGCAGGCACTGAAGCTTTCTTT.